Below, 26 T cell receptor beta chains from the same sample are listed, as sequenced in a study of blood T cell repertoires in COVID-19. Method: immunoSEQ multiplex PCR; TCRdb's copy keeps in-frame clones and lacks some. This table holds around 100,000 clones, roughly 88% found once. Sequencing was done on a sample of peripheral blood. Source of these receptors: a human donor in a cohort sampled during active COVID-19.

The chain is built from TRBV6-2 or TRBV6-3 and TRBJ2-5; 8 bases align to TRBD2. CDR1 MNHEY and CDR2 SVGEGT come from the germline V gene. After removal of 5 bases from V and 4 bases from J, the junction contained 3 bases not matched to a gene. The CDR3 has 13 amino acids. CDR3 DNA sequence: TGTGCCAGCAGTCTCCTAGCGGGAGAGACCCAGTACTTC. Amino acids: CASSLLAGETQYF.

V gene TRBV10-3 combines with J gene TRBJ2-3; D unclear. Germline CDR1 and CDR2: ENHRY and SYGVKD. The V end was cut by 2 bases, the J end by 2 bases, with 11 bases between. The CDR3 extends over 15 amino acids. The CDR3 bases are TGTGCCATCAGTGAGCTCAGCGAGTCCACAGATACGCAGTATTTT. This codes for CAISELSESTDTQYF.

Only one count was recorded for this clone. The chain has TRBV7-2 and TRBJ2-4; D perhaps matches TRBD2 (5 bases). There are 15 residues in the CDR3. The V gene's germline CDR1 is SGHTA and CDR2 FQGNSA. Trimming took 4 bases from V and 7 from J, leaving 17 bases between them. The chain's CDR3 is CASSSHLGVGNIQYF. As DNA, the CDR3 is TGTGCCAGCAGCTCCCATCTCGGGGTTGGTAACATTCAGTACTTC.

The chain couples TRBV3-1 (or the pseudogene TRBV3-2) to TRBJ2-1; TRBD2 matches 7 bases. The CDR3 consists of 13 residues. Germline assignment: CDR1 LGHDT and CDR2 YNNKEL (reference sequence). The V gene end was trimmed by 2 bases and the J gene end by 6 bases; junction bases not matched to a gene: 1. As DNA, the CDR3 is TGTGCCAGCAGCCAACCTAGCGGCAATGAGCAGTTCTTC. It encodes CASSQPSGNEQFF.

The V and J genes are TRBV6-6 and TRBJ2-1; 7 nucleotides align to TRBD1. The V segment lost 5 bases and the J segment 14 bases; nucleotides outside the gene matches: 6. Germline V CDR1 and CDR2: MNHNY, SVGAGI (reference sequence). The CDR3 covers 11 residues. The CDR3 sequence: CASSPGQVEFF. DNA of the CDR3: TGTGCCAGCAGTCCAGGACAGGTCGAGTTCTTC.

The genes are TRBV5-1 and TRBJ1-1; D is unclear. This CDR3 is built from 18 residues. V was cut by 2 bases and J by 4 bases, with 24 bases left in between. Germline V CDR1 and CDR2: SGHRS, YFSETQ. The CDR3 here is CASSFRARAGPSGTEAFF. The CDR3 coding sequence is TGCGCCAGCAGCTTTAGGGCGAGGGCAGGACCCTCGGGCACTGAAGCTTTCTTT.

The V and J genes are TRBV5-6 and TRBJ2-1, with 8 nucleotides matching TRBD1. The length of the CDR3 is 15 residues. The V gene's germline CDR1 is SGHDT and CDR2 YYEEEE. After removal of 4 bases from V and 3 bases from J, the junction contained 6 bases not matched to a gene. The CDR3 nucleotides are TGTGCCAGCAGCCAACTGGACAGGGACTACAATGAGCAGTTCTTC. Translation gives CASSQLDRDYNEQFF.

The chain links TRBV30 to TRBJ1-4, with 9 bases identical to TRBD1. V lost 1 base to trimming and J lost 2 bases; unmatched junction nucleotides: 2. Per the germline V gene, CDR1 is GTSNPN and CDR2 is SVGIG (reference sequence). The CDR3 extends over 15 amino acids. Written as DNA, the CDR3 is TGTGCCTGGAGTGGGGACAGGGTCACTAATGAAAAACTGTTTTTT. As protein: CAWSGDRVTNEKLFF.

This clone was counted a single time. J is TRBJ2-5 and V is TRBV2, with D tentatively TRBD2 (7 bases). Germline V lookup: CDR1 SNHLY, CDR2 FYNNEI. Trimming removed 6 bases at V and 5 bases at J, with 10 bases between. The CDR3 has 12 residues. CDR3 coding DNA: TGTGCCAGCAGAGGGGGGGGTGAGACCCAGTACTTC. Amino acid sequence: CASRGGGETQYF.

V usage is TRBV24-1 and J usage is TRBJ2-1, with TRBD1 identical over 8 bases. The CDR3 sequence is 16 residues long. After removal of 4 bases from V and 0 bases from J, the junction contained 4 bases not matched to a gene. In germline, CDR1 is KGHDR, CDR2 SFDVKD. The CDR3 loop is CATSETGASSYNEQFF. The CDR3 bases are TGTGCCACCAGTGAGACAGGGGCGAGCTCCTACAATGAGCAGTTCTTC.

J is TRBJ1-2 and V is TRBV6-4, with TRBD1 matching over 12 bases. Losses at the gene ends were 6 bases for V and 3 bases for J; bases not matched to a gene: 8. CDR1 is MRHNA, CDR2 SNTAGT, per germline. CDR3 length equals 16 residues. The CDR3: CASSPGTGGPDYGYTF. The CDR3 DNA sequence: TGTGCCAGCAGCCCCGGGACAGGGGGCCCAGACTATGGCTACACCTTC.

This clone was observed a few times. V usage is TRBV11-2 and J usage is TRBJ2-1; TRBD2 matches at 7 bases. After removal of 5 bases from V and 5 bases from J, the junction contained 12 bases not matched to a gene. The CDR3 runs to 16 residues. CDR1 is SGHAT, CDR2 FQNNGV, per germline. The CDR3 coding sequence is TGTGCCAGCAGCCGTGAAGGCGGGAGCTACCACAATGAGCAGTTCTTC. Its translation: CASSREGGSYHNEQFF.

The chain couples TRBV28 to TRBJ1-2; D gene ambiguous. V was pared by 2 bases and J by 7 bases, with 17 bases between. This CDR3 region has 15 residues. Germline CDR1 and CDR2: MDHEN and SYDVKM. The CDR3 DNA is TGTGCCAGCAGTTTACCTTCCCCGGAGGGCTTTGGCTACACCTTC. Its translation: CASSLPSPEGFGYTF.

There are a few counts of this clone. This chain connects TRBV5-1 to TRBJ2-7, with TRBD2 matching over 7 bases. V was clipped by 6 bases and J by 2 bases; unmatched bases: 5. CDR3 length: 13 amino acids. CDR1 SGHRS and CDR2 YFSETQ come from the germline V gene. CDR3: CASKASGPYEQYF. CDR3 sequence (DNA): TGCGCCAGCAAGGCTAGCGGTCCCTACGAGCAGTACTTC.

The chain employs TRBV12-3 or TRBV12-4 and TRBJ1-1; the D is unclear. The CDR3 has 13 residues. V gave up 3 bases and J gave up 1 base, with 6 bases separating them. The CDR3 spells CASSFYSNTEAFF. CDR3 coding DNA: TGTGCCAGCAGTTTTTACTCGAACACTGAAGCTTTCTTT.

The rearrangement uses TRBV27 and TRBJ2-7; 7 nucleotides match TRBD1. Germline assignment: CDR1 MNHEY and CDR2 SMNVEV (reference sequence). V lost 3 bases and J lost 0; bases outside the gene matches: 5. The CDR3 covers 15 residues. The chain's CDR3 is CASSFVDRSSYEQYF. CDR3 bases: TGTGCCAGCAGTTTTGTGGACAGGAGCTCCTACGAGCAGTACTTC.

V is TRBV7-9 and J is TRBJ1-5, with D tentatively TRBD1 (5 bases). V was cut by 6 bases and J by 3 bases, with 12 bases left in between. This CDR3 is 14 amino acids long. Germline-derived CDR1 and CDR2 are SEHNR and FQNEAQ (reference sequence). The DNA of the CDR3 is TGTGCCAGCAGTGTAGACAGCGACAATCAGCCCCAGCATTTT. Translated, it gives CASSVDSDNQPQHF. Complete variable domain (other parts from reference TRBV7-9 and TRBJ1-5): DTGVSQNPRHKITKRGQNVTFRCDPISEHNRLYWYRQTLGQGPEFLTYFQNEAQLEKSRLLSDRFSAERPKGSFSTLEIQRTEQGDSAMYLCASSVDSDNQPQHFGDGTRLSIL.

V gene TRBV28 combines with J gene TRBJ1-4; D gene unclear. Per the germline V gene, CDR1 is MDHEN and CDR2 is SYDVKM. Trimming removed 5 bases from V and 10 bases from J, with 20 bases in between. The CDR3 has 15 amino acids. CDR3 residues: CASSPQLKGVGKLFF. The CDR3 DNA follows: TGTGCCAGCAGTCCCCAACTAAAGGGAGTTGGAAAACTGTTTTTT.

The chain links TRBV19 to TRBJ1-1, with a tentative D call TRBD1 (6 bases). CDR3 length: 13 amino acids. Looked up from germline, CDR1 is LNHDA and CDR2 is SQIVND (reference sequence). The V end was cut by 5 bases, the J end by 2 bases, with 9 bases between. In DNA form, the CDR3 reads TGTGCCAGTAGTTGGGACACCAACACTGAAGCTTTCTTT. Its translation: CASSWDTNTEAFF.

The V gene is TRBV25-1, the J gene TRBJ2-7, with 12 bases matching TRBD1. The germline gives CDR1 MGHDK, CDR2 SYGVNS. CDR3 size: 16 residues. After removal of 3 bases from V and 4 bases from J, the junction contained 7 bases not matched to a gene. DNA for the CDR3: TGTGCCAGCAGTGACCCCCGGGACAGGGGGCAGTACGAGCAGTACTTC. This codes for CASSDPRDRGQYEQYF.

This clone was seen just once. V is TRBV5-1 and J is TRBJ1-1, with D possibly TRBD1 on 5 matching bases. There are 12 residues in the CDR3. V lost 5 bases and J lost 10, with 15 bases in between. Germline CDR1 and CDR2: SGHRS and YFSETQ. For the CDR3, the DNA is TGCGCCAGCAGAGAACCGGGGGGAACAGCTTTCTTT. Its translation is CASREPGGTAFF.

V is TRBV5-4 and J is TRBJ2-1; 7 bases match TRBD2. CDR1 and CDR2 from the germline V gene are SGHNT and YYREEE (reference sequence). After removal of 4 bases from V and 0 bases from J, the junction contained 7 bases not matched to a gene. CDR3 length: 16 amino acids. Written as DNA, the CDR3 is TGTGCCAGCAGCACCCGAGCGGGAAGCTCCTACAATGAGCAGTTCTTC. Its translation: CASSTRAGSSYNEQFF. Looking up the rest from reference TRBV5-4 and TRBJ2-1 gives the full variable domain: ETGVTQSPTHLIKTRGQQVTLRCSSQSGHNTVSWYQQALGQGPQFIFQYYREEENGRGNFPPRFSGLQFPNYSSELNVNALELDDSALYLCASSTRAGSSYNEQFFGPGTRLTVL.

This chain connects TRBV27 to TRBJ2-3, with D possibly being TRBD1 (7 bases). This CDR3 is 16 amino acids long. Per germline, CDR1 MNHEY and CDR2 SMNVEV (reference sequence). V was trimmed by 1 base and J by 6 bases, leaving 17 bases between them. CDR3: CASSLLGRGVVDTQYF. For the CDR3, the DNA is TGTGCCAGCAGTTTATTGGGCAGGGGGGTGGTTGATACGCAGTATTTT.

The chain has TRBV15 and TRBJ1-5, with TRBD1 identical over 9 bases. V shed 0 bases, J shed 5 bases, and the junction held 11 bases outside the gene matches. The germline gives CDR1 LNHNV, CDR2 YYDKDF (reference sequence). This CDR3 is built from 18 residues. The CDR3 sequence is CATSRDGITGGEDQPQHF. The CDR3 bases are TGTGCCACCAGCAGAGATGGAATTACAGGGGGCGAGGATCAGCCCCAGCATTTT.

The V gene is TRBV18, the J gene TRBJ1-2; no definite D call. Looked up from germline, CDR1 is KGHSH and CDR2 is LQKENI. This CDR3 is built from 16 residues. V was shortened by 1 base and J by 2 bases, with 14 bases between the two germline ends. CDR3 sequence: CASSPRPPEGNYGYTF. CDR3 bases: TGTGCCAGCTCACCACGGCCCCCGGAGGGAAACTATGGCTACACCTTC.

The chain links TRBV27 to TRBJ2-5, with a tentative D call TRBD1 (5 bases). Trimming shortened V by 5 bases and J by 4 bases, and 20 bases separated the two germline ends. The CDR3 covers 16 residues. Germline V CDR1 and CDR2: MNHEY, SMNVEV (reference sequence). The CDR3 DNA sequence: TGTGCCAGCAGTGGGTTGAGATGGGCCCAGGGAGAGACCCAGTACTTC. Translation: CASSGLRWAQGETQYF.